What follows is one T cell receptor (beta chain) and its context. Its specificity is not known. This record belongs to a study of cytomegalovirus exposure and HLA in healthy donors. Whole-study findings and limits: In a later analysis, compared with equally common non-associated chains, HLA-associated beta chains were more expanded. In an earlier analysis, productive rearrangement rates for most beta V segments clustered near 87% or 30%. With DRB1 most and HLA-C fewest, TCR association rates differed between HLA loci in a later analysis.

In the PCR, 60 Vbeta and 13 Jbeta primers were used. Clones were read by immunoSEQ multiplex PCR, and TCRdb kept only the in-frame ones, dropping some. Of about 150,000 clones listed, around 75% are singletons. V gave up 8 bases and J gave up 5 bases; unmatched junction bases: 10. From germline, CDR1 is SNHLY and CDR2 FYNNEI. There are 14 residues in the CDR3. The chain couples TRBV2 to TRBJ1-1; 8 nucleotides line up with TRBD1. Sequencing used PBMCs. This clonotype was sampled from a male donor in good health and CMV-seronegative. CDR3 sequence (DNA): TGTGCCAGCTCGTCGCAGGGGGCAAAAACTGAAGCTTTCTTT. Protein: CASSSQGAKTEAFF.